This T cell receptor (beta chain) was captured in a study of shared clonotypes between healthy human individuals (dated by TCRdb to the early 2020s). About the investigation overall: The cohort comprised a couple of women and a few men aged 18 to 49 years. For each donor, CD4 naive and CD4 memory were each run on three plates, CD8 naive on two plates, and CD8 memory on one plate. The study deeply sequenced blood TCR repertoires of about five healthy adults to estimate repertoire size and the extent of clonotype sharing between individuals. To increase sequencing depth and limit assay-specific biases, different laboratories used diverse techniques to prepare libraries and sequence TCR repertoires. Per donor, leukapheresis produced somewhere between about 0.9 and 9.5 billion PBMCs. Study-level results and caveats: Larger estimated clonotype richness was generally found for naive subsets than for memory subsets. Sharing across a few donors was observed for approximately 4.6% of naive CD4, over 3% of naive CD8, 2.3% of memory CD4, and roughly 0.4% of memory CD8 clonotypes. Compared with non-shared clonotypes, clonotypes shared by all four sorted-subset donors had higher generation probabilities. The genetic and exposure-history diversity represented was limited by the small number of donors. Pairwise subsampling indicated that sequencing depth was expected to affect the degree of clonotype sharing among donors. Sampling was limited to blood, and TCR repertoires in tissue likely differ from TCR repertoires in blood. Incomplete sequencing was indicated by rarefaction of sorted-subset datasets, despite the large sequencing depth.

TCR CDR3 regions were amplified from genomic DNA by multiplex PCR using the deep immunoSEQ assay. Extracted genomic DNA from each cell subset was spread evenly across all wells of several immunoSEQ 96-well plates, with each plate serving as a replicate. For sorted subsets, 150 to 250 ng of genomic DNA, equivalent to about 30,000 T cell genomes, went into each replicate PCR. The purified libraries were quantified using a Qubit 3.0 fluorometer, sized with a Bioanalyzer 2100, and then quantified again using the KAPA Library Quantification kit. Every immunoSEQ 96-well plate was sequenced on a dedicated single-read 150-cycle Illumina NextSeq 550 flow cell. On the authors' methods: The immunoSEQ output contained only junctional sequences without quality scores, so filtering could not match that applied to full-length reads. Sequences were annotated with PyIR, a Python wrapper for IgBLAST v1.9, and V/J genes and CDR3 were assigned using IMGT germline references. Reads were removed for weak V/J assignments (E-value above 1e-6), missing CDR3, stop codons, out-of-frame junctions, or ambiguous translated residues. A V3J clonotype was defined by an identical inferred V gene, J gene, and CDR3 amino acid sequence. To compute the percentage overlap between repertoires, the number of shared unique clonotypes was divided by the size of the smaller repertoire. Richness of each repertoire was evaluated using RTK rarefaction, the Chao1 estimator, and Recon v2.1 estimates of unobserved clonotypes. Generation probabilities were computed with OLGA for all TCRbeta clonotypes obtained by the gDNA method from four donors. The clones in this table, taken by TCRdb from immuneACCESS, are in-frame only. Not every clone is retained; where verified, under half of the shortfall comes from an unresolved V gene, and the cause of the rest is unknown. The D gene and trimming were derived from the DNA, and the V and J assignments and clone size from that table. This sample is represented by 400,000 to 600,000 clones; around 96% of them were singletons. The ten largest clones represent 0.055% to 0.075% of the sample.

Donors were healthy HIV-negative adults with no recently reported acute infections or vaccinations. Every donor was a Caucasian adult residing in Nashville, Tennessee, USA. Magnetic negative selection was used to enrich CD4+ T cells, after which naive cells were positively selected on CD45RA and the negative fraction became the memory subset. After blood collection by leukapheresis, PBMCs were isolated using Ficoll-Histopaque density gradient centrifugation and then cryopreserved in the vapor phase of liquid nitrogen. Analytical flow cytometry was used to check the purity and quantity of every magnetically sorted T cell population. Genomic DNA was isolated from every sorted fraction and measured by UV absorbance on a Nanodrop 2000c. As for this clone: Its antigen is currently not known. It has no much larger one-base neighbor in the sample; base qualities were not kept.

The TCR was taken from a woman aged 25 to 39 in good health. The material sequenced was naive CD4+ T cells sorted from blood. The intended sense of this specimen's cell subset or site label: CD45RA+ positively selected.

CDR3 region: CASSLWGFKTEAFF. The bases are TGTGCCAGCAGCTTGTGGGGATTCAAAACTGAAGCTTTCTTT. The chain is assembled from TRBV5-5 and TRBJ1-1; the D gene remains uncertain. The CDR1 and CDR2 encoded by the germline V gene (reference sequence) are SGHKS and YYEKEE. The junction shows trimming of 1 base on V and 5 bases on J, plus 12 bases between the germline ends. The CDR3 goes from the cysteine to the phenylalanine over 14 residues. The only DNA kept is the CDR3, 42 bases in frame from the first base. Joined to the reference TRBV5-5 and TRBJ1-1 proteins, this CDR3 gives the full variable domain: DAGVTQSPTHLIKTRGQQVTLRCSPISGHKSVSWYQQVLGQGPQFIFQYYEKEERGRGNFPDRFSARQFPNYSSELNVNALLLGDSALYLCASSLWGFKTEAFFGQGTRLTVV.